What follows describes a single T cell receptor (beta chain). The record originates from a study of control samples from healthy donors and cancer patients. The table came from immunoSEQ multiplex PCR; TCRdb's copy has only in-frame clones and leaves some out. The repertoire holds about 61,000 clones, 85% to 90% seen once, with 5.5% to 7% in the top ten. The CDR3 is 13 amino acids. Trimming cost V 2 bases and J 5 bases; bases outside gene matches: 4. CDR1 is GTSNPN, CDR2 SVGIG, per germline (reference sequence). The V and J genes are TRBV30 and TRBJ2-5, with TRBD1 identical over 8 bases. The sequencing input was PBMCs. The clonotype originates from a man in his 60s with colorectal cancer. CDR3 in DNA: TGTGCCTGGAGTAGACAGGGGCGCGAGACCCAGTACTTC. It encodes CAWSRQGRETQYF.